Listed below are T cell receptor beta chains from one sample, sequenced in a study of cytomegalovirus exposure and HLA in healthy donors. Here immunoSEQ multiplex PCR was the method, and the copy in TCRdb shows in-frame clones only, minus some. Among fewer than 250,000 clones listed, 80% to 90% were seen once. The sample consisted of PBMCs. These receptor sequences come from a man under 40 in good health and CMV-seronegative. Both conserved end residues are part of each CDR3. Each record gives: J gene, clone size, V gene, D gene, CDR3 protein, CDR3 DNA. D genes are given only for firm matches. Clone size is shown for a subset of rows, as once, few, many or a class of expanded clone.

TRBJ2-1,-,TRBV19,-,CATTTAAGSNEQFF,TGTGCCACGACCACAGCGGCAGGTAGCAATGAGCAGTTCTTC
TRBJ2-7,-,TRBV27,TRBD2,CASSLSSGFSYEQYF,TGTGCCAGCAGTTTGTCTAGCGGATTCTCCTACGAGCAGTACTTC
TRBJ1-1,-,TRBV7-2,-,CASSLVSLNTEAFF,TGTGCCAGCAGCTTAGTATCCTTGAACACTGAAGCTTTCTTT
TRBJ1-5,-,TRBV19,-,CASSISFSNQPQHF,TGTGCCAGTAGTATCAGTTTTAGCAATCAGCCCCAGCATTTT
TRBJ2-7,-,TRBV6-1,-,CASSEAQGSSYEQYF,TGTGCCAGCAGTGAAGCTCAGGGGAGCTCGTACGAGCAGTACTTC
TRBJ2-7,-,TRBV6-6,-,CASLGGSNYEQYF,TGTGCCAGCCTTGGGGGCAGCAACTACGAGCAGTACTTC
TRBJ1-2,-,TRBV4-2,TRBD1,CASSLSASGQGTEGYTF,TGTGCCAGCAGCCTAAGTGCATCGGGACAGGGGACGGAGGGCTACACCTTC
TRBJ2-5,-,TRBV27,TRBD2,CASSPELAGGQETQYF,TGTGCCAGCAGTCCTGAGTTAGCGGGGGGACAAGAGACCCAGTACTTC
TRBJ2-5,-,TRBV28,TRBD2,CASSFLLGGGRGEQYF,TGTGCCAGCAGTTTCCTCCTAGGCGGGGGGCGCGGGGAGCAGTACTTC
TRBJ1-1,-,TRBV19,-,CASNFRGTDTEAFF,TGTGCCAGTAACTTTAGGGGTACGGACACTGAAGCTTTCTTT
TRBJ2-7,-,TRBV9,TRBD1,CASSVAQGASYEQYF,TGTGCCAGCAGCGTAGCGCAGGGGGCCTCCTACGAGCAGTACTTC
TRBJ1-6,-,TRBV9,TRBD1,CASSVEGTGAYNSPLHF,TGTGCCAGCAGCGTAGAAGGGACAGGGGCTTATAATTCACCCCTCCACTTT
TRBJ1-1,-,TRBV10-3,-,CAISEYSGGEAFF,TGTGCCATCAGTGAGTACTCTGGGGGGGAAGCTTTCTTT
TRBJ2-7,few,TRBV7-3,-,CASSSDSFYEQYF,TGTGCCAGCAGTTCAGACAGCTTCTACGAGCAGTACTTC
TRBJ1-1,few,TRBV19,-,CASSIPTGTMNTEAFF,TGTGCCAGTAGTATCCCGACCGGGACAATGAACACTGAAGCTTTCTTT
TRBJ2-4,-,TRBV7-8,-,CASSVGTGVAKNIQYF,TGTGCCAGCAGCGTCGGGACGGGAGTAGCCAAAAACATTCAGTACTTC
TRBJ2-5,few,TRBV7-9,-,CASSSLQGVETQYF,TGTGCCAGCAGCTCCCTACAGGGCGTAGAGACCCAGTACTTC
TRBJ1-1,-,TRBV9,TRBD1,CASDPEGRGYRTEAFF,TGTGCCAGCGACCCAGAGGGCAGGGGGTACCGAACTGAAGCTTTCTTT
TRBJ2-7,-,TRBV5-5,-,CASSLDRDSYEQYF,TGTGCCAGCAGCTTGGACAGGGACTCCTACGAGCAGTACTTC
TRBJ1-5,few,TRBV25-1,-,CASSGQGSNQPQHF,TGTGCCAGCAGTGGGCAGGGGTCGAATCAGCCCCAGCATTTT
TRBJ1-6,-,TRBV5-1,-,CASSPGRGNSPLHF,TGCGCCAGCAGCCCAGGACGGGGAAATTCACCCCTCCACTTT
TRBJ2-5,-,TRBV7-2,TRBD2,CASSHSGGAQETQYF,TGTGCCAGCAGCCATAGCGGGGGGGCCCAAGAGACCCAGTACTTC
TRBJ2-2,-,TRBV29-1,TRBD1,CSVGTGQSGELFF,TGCAGCGTTGGCACGGGACAGTCCGGGGAGCTGTTTTTT
TRBJ1-6,-,TRBV5-1,TRBD1,CASSHDRADTSPLHF,TGCGCCAGCAGCCACGACAGGGCCGATACTTCACCCCTCCACTTT
TRBJ2-2,-,TRBV7-2,-,CASRRLLAGELFF,TGTGCCAGCAGACGACTTCTGGCCGGGGAGCTGTTTTTT
TRBJ2-3,-,TRBV28,-,CASGSMGPRSGVLF,TGTGCCAGCGGATCCATGGGTCCGAGATCGGGTGTCCTTTTT
TRBJ2-2,-,TRBV5-4,-,CASSQTRPGELFF,TGTGCCAGCAGCCAGACTAGGCCCGGGGAGCTGTTTTTT
TRBJ2-3,-,TRBV28,TRBD2,CASTRLAGLSTDTQYF,TGTGCCAGCACCCGGCTAGCGGGGCTTAGCACAGATACGCAGTATTTT
TRBJ1-2,few,TRBV7-8,TRBD1,CASSRGQGGYGYTF,TGTGCCAGCAGCCGAGGACAGGGGGGCTATGGCTACACCTTC
TRBJ2-7,-,TRBV9,TRBD2,CASSLLAGGHEQYF,TGTGCCAGCAGCCTGTTAGCGGGGGGGCATGAGCAGTACTTC
TRBJ2-3,-,TRBV5-1,TRBD2,CASSPSGLETDTQYF,TGCGCCAGCAGCCCTTCCGGACTAGAGACAGATACGCAGTATTTT
TRBJ2-7,-,TRBV18,TRBD2,CASASKSSSGHPSYEQYF,TGTGCCAGCGCGTCGAAATCCTCTAGCGGGCATCCCTCCTACGAGCAGTACTTC
TRBJ2-7,-,TRBV28,TRBD1,CASSAGTGDSYEQYF,TGTGCCAGCAGTGCCGGGACAGGGGACTCCTACGAGCAGTACTTC
TRBJ2-7,-,TRBV6-5,-,CASSYSAGYEQYF,TGTGCCAGCAGTTACTCCGCAGGGTACGAGCAGTACTTC
TRBJ1-2,-,TRBV9,TRBD1,CASSPRQGEGYTF,TGTGCCAGCAGCCCCAGACAGGGGGAGGGCTACACCTTC
TRBJ1-3,-,TRBV7-2,-,CASSQNSGNTIYF,TGTGCCAGCAGCCAGAACTCTGGAAACACCATATATTTT
TRBJ2-7,-,TRBV7-8,-,CASSLAPREQYF,TGTGCCAGCAGCTTAGCGCCCAGGGAGCAGTACTTC
TRBJ2-5,once,TRBV15,-,CATSRGAGHGEETQYF,TGTGCCACCAGCAGAGGCGCCGGCCACGGAGAAGAGACCCAGTACTTC
TRBJ2-1,few,TRBV19,-,CASSIVRGAYNEQFF,TGTGCCAGTAGTATAGTCAGGGGGGCCTACAATGAGCAGTTCTTC
TRBJ2-5,once,TRBV5-1,TRBD1,CASSLGQGVYQETQYF,TGCGCCAGCAGCTTGGGCCAGGGGGTTTATCAAGAGACCCAGTACTTC
TRBJ2-7,-,TRBV4-3,-,CASSQADKSSYEQYF,TGCGCCAGCAGCCAAGCAGACAAGAGCTCCTACGAGCAGTACTTC
TRBJ1-6,few,TRBV7-3,TRBD1,CASSSGQGNSPLHF,TGTGCCAGCAGCTCGGGACAGGGAAATTCACCCCTCCACTTT
TRBJ1-1,-,TRBV6-6,TRBD1,CASSHRTGVTNTEAFF,TGTGCCAGCAGTCACAGGACAGGGGTAACGAACACTGAAGCTTTCTTT